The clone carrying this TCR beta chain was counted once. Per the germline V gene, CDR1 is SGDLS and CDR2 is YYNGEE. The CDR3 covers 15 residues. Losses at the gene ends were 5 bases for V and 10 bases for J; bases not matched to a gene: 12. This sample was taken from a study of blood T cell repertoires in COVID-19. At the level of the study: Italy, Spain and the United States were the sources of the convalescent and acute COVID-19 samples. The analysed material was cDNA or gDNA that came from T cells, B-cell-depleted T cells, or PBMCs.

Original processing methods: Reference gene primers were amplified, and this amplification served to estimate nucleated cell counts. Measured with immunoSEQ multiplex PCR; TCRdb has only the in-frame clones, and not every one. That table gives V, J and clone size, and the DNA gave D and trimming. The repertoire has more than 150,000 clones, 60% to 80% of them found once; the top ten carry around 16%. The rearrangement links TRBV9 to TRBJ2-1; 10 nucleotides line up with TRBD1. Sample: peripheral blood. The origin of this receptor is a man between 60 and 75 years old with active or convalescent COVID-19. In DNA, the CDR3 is TGTGCCAGCAGAACTCCCCGGGACAGGGGTTGCGAGCAGTTCTTC. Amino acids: CASRTPRDRGCEQFF.